This T cell receptor beta chain is drawn from a study of blood T cell repertoires in COVID-19. About the study: COVID-19 samples from acute and convalescent phases originated in the United States, Italy and Spain. T cells, B-cell-depleted T cells, or PBMCs provided the cDNA or gDNA that served as material.

In the authors' workflow: Estimation of nucleated cell counts relied on the amplification of reference gene primers. This table comes from immunoSEQ multiplex PCR, and its TCRdb copy is limited to in-frame clones, with some not included. V and J calls plus clone size are reproduced from that table; the DNA served to infer D and trimming. The sample holds under 200,000 clones; roughly 86% are singletons and the top ten take 7% to 8%. Per the germline V gene, CDR1 is SNHLY and CDR2 is FYNNEI. V shed 7 bases, J shed 3 bases, and the junction held 13 bases outside the gene matches. The CDR3 length is 16 residues.

The V and J genes are TRBV2 and TRBJ1-1, with 8 bases aligning to TRBD1. Sequencing was carried out using peripheral blood. The clonotype was recovered from a woman aged 80 or older in a cohort sampled during active or convalescent COVID-19. CDR3 in amino acids: CASTPRAGGSDTEAFF. The CDR3 bases are TGTGCCAGCACCCCAAGGGCAGGGGGCAGCGACACTGAAGCTTTCTTT.